This TCR beta chain was recorded in a study of cytomegalovirus exposure and HLA in healthy donors (dated by TCRdb to about 2017). Regarding the study in general: An earlier analysis of 587 of the donors reported 250 to 300 Gb of sequence data and roughly 100 million unique TCR beta sequences from roughly 200 million T cells. Donor age, sex, ethnicity and CMV serostatus were compiled together with the repertoire data. An early release that covered some 630 HLA-typed donors contained 250 to 350 gigabases of sequencing data and tens of millions of unique TCR sequences. The T cell repertoires of around 730 subjects were profiled by immunosequencing and related to cytomegalovirus serostatus. Across approximately 400 genotyped donors of the cohort, an average of about 250,000 unique TCR beta nucleotide sequences per donor were sequenced, and approximately 17% of those sequences were non-productive. In addition to the first cohort of around 670 subjects, a separate validation cohort of 130 or so different subjects was used. A later analysis re-analyzed previously published TCR beta repertoires from 650 to 800 donors and added high-resolution HLA genotyping to study TCR occurrence patterns. The number of donors typed differed by locus, with about 629-630 for A, B, C, DRB1 and DQB1, around 500 for DQA1, 600 to 610 for DPA1, and around 430 for DPB1. In the later analysis, no new phenotypic data were used to find candidate immune exposures; instead, reliance was placed on TCR beta sequences and their occurrence across donors. All discovery cohort repertoires had been generated using a single sequencing platform. Because of strong linkage in the cohort, a few DR-DQ haplotypes were treated as single units for association and clustering. The study combined high-throughput TCR immunosequencing, statistical association of individual TCRs with disease status, and machine learning to predict cytomegalovirus infection status. Genome-wide SNP genotypes for about 60% of the 666 donors were used in a later genetic analysis, which treated that subset as a discovery cohort. HLA typing included class I and class II loci at four-digit resolution. The aim of the study was to test whether cataloging public T cell receptors could identify signatures of past pathogen exposure. In an earlier analysis of a few hundred of the donors, high-throughput TCR beta sequencing was used to judge whether each TCR beta V gene segment behaved as functional or pseudogenic. Of the approximately 400 genotyped donors, approximately 80% fell in the genetic ancestry cluster associated with self-reported Caucasian donors. Points the paper makes about the study in general: Assigning TCR associations to individual alleles was difficult when HLA alleles, especially DR and DQ, strongly co-occurred. In an earlier analysis of around 600 of the donors, most TCR beta V segments appeared in productive rearrangements about 87% or about 30% of the time, broadly matching IMGT annotations. According to the authors, the approach could potentially be generalized to other disease states and immunological phenotypes. The classifier was reported to diagnose cytomegalovirus status with high specificity and sensitivity in both the original cohort and the validation cohort. Correlated functional status among segregating V segments might reflect linkage disequilibrium, but an unknown experimental factor could not be ruled out. For the cohort, immune exposure information was limited to CMV serostatus. Over 15 rarely observed V segments, including chromosome 9 orphons, were excluded from the earlier analysis of several hundred of the donors because counts were too low. According to a later genetic analysis, donors in an Asian-associated ancestry cluster had fewer N-insertions in productive TCRs than the approximately 610-donor mean. A later analysis found that most CMV-associated TCR beta chains appeared HLA-restricted, with HLA associations seemingly driven largely by CMV exposure. In a later genetic analysis, a missense DCLRE1C variant was associated with V-gene and J-gene trimming of TCR beta chains, and the association was replicated in an independent cohort. A later analysis associated about 17,000 TCR beta sequences with specific HLA alleles at a false discovery rate of 0.05. Most TCR sequences were seen in very few donors, while some public TCRs were found in many individuals. A group of highly shared sequence variants was considered likely to be a technical artifact of the sequencing pipeline. A later analysis reported that several top co-occurrence clusters appeared linked to parvovirus B19, influenza, CMV and Epstein-Barr virus. In a later analysis, TCR association rates were found to vary across HLA loci, with the most associated TCRs seen for DRB1 alleles and the fewest for HLA-C alleles. A later analysis found that HLA-associated TCR beta chains were more clonally expanded and had lower generation probabilities than equally common non-associated chains. A few of the identified cytomegalovirus-associated TCR beta chains were confirmed in vitro to be specific for cytomegalovirus antigens. A further reported finding was that TCR beta sequences accurately predicted the HLA-A and HLA-B alleles for most subjects in the first cohort. The presence/absence analyses assumed that sequencing depth was roughly uniform across donors, and that assumption may not be true. Some IMGT-functional V segments, including TRBV6-2 and TRBV6-3, could not be distinguished by the 87-base-pair reads and were therefore excluded. A total of 150 to 200 TCR beta chains were listed by the study as associated with cytomegalovirus. Because HLA typing was missing for some donors at each locus, association tests included only the typed subset. Only TCR beta chains were sequenced in this cohort, and the absence of alpha or paired-chain data limited detectable features.

Concerning this clone itself: The target of this receptor is not known.

The germline V gene specifies MDHEN as CDR1 and SYDVKM as CDR2. V lost 8 bases and J lost 5 bases; the stretch between them is 9 bases long. Inclusive of the bounding cysteine and phenylalanine, the CDR3 is 12 residues long. Kept here is only the CDR3 DNA, which spans 36 bases and is read in frame from base 1. Libraries came from the immunoSEQ multiplex PCR assay. For the multiplex PCR, a mixture combining 60 forward primers for TCR Vbeta segments and 13 reverse primers for TCR Jbeta segments was used. The CDR3 region of rearranged TCR beta genes was amplified from genomic DNA with a multiplex PCR assay. The Illumina HiSeq System was used to sequence the amplified TCR beta libraries as 87-base-pair reads. The study's own analysis went as follows. Across the 600 to 700 repertoires, a later analysis counted 75 million to 90 million unique TCR beta chains, 8.5 million to 12 million of which were shared by at least two donors. Raw reads were error-corrected and collapsed into unique sequences by a nearest-neighbor algorithm in which closely related sequences were merged to remove PCR and sequencing errors. Alignment of CDR3 sequences to IMGT reference sequences was used to assign V, D and J gene segments. For a sequence to be retained, at least a six-nucleotide match to both a V gene segment and a J gene segment was required. A rearrangement counted as productive if the CDR3 had no stop codons and remained in frame with V and J, and every other rearrangement counted as non-productive. Following IMGT convention, CDR3 was defined as the stretch from the second conserved V-encoded cysteine up to the conserved J-encoded phenylalanine. The earlier analysis of 500 to 750 of the donors excluded any sequence lacking an unambiguous match to a single V gene segment. An earlier analysis of a few hundred of the donors classified V segments as functional when productive rearrangements were above 56.7% and as segregating when the standard deviation between donors was above 5%. A statistical classification framework was developed to diagnose cytomegalovirus status using the catalog of TCR beta chain sequences. A later analysis assigned V and J genes by comparing TCR nucleotide sequences with IMGT/GENE-DB human TR gene sequences. A later analysis assigned CDR3 sequences and most-parsimonious VDJ recombination scenarios with the TCRdist pipeline. A later analysis defined each TCR beta chain by its CDR3 amino acid sequence plus V-gene family, and excluded reads lacking a unique V-gene family. To address suspected cross-contamination and a sequencing artifact, a later analysis removed roughly 640 highly shared, low-generation-probability nucleotide sequences. In a later analysis, a clonal expansion index was calculated for each public chain from normalized within-repertoire ranks of inferred template counts. A later analysis computed generation probabilities with a VDJ recombination model fitted to out-of-frame rearrangements, and checked the results against IGoR. In a later analysis, hypergeometric tests were used to score TCR-TCR, TCR-HLA and TCR-CMV co-occurrence, with a repertoire-size bias correction applied to TCR pairs. False discovery rates were estimated in a later analysis by permuting HLA or CMV assignments 20 times. In a later analysis, co-occurring TCRs were grouped using DBSCAN, with TCRdist sequence similarity added in when clustering inside HLA-allele-positive subsets. Repertoires with fewer than 30,000 or more than 120,000 public chains were left out of co-occurrence clustering, as were a handful of repertoires with anomalous nucleotide sharing. TCRdb's version of the immuneACCESS table is confined to in-frame rearrangements and falls short of the full clone set. An unresolved V gene accounts for under half of the shortfall where checked; the remainder is of unknown origin. V and J calls and clone size are those listed in that table; D and trimming were worked out from the DNA. For this sample, the table gives 200,000 to 250,000 clones. The ten largest clones capture approximately 1% of the sample.

The cohort consisted of some 670 healthy bone marrow donors. All cohort members were sampled while nominally healthy, although unrecorded immune exposures were likely present. The donor tested CMV seropositive and was one of the 289 seropositive cohort members. A peripheral blood sample was collected from each donor, and TCR beta sequencing was performed on peripheral blood mononuclear cells. The Qiagen DNeasy Blood Extraction Kit was used to extract genomic DNA from the blood cell samples. This TCR came from a woman aged 30 to 39 in good health and CMV-seropositive. Sequencing was done on a sample of PBMCs. The V and J segments used are TRBV28 and TRBJ1-4; the D gene is perhaps TRBD1, from 6 matching bases. The DNA sequence is as follows: TGTGCCAGCGAACAGGGAAATGAAAAACTGTTTTTT. This encodes CASEQGNEKLFF.